This TCR beta chain was documented in a study of OX40 agonist ivuxolimab in advanced cancers. CDR3 size: 15 residues. With 4 bases removed from V and 7 bases from J, the gap between germline ends came to 20 bases. Germline assignment: CDR1 SQVTM and CDR2 ANQGSEA. Clones were sequenced by immunoSEQ multiplex PCR, and TCRdb holds only the in-frame ones, with some missing. The sample records some 46,000 clones, about 95% being singletons. The sample was CD4+ or CD8+ T cells sorted from blood, taken in a trial of the OX40 agonist ivuxolimab. This receptor was obtained from an adult with an advanced solid tumor such as melanoma, head and neck, liver or kidney cancer. V gene TRBV29-1 combines with J gene TRBJ2-1; D is perhaps TRBD1 (5 bases). CDR3 bases: TGCAGCGTTGGGGGCGTTCCGGACACGATAAATGAGCAGTTCTTC. Translation gives CSVGGVPDTINEQFF.